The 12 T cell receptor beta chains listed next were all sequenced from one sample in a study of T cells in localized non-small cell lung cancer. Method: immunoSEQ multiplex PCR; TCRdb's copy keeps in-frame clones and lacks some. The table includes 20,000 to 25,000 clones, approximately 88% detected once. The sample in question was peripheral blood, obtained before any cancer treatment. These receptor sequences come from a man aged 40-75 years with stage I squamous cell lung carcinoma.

The CDR3 is CASLDRGSYEQYF. The CDR3 nucleotides are TGTGCCAGCCTGGACAGGGGCTCCTACGAGCAGTACTTC. V is TRBV6-5 and J is TRBJ2-7; 9 bases match TRBD1. The germline CDR1 and CDR2 sequences are MNHEY and SVGAGI. This CDR3 is built from 13 residues. V was clipped by 8 bases and J by 0 bases; unmatched bases: 2.

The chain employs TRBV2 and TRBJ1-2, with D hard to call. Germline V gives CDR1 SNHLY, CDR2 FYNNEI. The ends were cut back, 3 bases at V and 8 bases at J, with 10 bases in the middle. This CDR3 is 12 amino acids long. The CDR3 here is CASSERQGGYTF. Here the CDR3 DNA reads TGTGCCAGCAGTGAGCGCCAAGGGGGCTACACCTTC.

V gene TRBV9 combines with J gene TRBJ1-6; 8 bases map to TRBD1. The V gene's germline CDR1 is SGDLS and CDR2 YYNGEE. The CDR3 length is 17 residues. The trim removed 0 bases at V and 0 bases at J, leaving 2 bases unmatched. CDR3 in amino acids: CASSVGGQASYNSPLHF. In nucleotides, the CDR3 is TGTGCCAGCAGCGTAGGGGGACAGGCCTCCTATAATTCACCCCTCCACTTT.

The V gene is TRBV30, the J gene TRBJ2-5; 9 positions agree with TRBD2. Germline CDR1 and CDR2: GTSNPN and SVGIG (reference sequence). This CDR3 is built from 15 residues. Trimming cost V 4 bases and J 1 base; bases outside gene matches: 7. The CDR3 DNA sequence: TGTGCCTGGACGGCGGGGGGGCCCCCCCAAGAGACCCAGTACTTC. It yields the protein CAWTAGGPPQETQYF. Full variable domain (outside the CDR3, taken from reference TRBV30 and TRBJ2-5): SQTIHQWPATLVQPVGSPLSLECTVEGTSNPNLYWYRQAAGRGLQLLFYSVGIGQISSEVPQNLSASRPQDRQFILSSKKLLLSDSGFYLCAWTAGGPPQETQYFGPGTRLLVL.

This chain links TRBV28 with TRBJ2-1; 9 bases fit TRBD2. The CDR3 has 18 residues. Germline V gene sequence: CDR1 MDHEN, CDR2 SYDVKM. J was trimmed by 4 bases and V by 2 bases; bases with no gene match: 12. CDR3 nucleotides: TGTGCCAGCAGTTTAGCGAGGCTTGGACTAGCGAGTTACAATGAGCAGTTCTTC. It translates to CASSLARLGLASYNEQFF.

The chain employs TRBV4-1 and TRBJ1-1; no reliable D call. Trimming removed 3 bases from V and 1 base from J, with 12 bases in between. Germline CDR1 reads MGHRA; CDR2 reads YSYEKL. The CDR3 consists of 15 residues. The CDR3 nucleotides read TGCGCCAGCAGCCATTCGGGGTCGGGGAACACTGAAGCTTTCTTT. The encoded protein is CASSHSGSGNTEAFF.

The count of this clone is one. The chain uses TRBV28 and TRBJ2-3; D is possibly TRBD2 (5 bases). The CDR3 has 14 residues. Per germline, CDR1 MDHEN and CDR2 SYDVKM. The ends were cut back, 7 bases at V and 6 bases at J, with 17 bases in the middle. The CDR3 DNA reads TGTGCCAGCACCCTCACCTCGGAGGCGGATACGCAGTATTTT. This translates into CASTLTSEADTQYF.

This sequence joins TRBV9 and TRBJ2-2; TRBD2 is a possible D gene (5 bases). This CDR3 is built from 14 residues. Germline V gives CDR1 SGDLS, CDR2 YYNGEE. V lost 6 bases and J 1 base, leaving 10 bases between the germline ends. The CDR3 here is CASTFGENTGELFF. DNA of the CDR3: TGTGCCAGCACCTTCGGGGAGAACACCGGGGAGCTGTTTTTT.

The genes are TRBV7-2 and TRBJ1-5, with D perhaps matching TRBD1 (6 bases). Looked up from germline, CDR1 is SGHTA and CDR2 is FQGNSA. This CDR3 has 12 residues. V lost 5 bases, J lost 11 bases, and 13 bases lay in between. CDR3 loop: CASSRGAESQHF. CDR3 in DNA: TGTGCCAGCAGCAGGGGGGCTGAGTCCCAGCATTTT.

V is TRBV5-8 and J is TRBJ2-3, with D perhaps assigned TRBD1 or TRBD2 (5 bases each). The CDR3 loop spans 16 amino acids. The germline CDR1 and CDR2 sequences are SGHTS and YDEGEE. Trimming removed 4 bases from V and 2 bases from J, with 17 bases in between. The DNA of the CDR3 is TGTGCCAGCAGCGCCTATTCGGGACGCCTCACAGATACGCAGTATTTT. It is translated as CASSAYSGRLTDTQYF.

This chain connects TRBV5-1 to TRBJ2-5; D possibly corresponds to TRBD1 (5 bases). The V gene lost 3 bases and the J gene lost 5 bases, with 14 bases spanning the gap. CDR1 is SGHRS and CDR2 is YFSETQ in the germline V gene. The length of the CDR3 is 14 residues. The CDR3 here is CASSSTAGLETQYF. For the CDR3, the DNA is TGCGCCAGCAGCTCTACAGCAGGGTTGGAGACCCAGTACTTC.

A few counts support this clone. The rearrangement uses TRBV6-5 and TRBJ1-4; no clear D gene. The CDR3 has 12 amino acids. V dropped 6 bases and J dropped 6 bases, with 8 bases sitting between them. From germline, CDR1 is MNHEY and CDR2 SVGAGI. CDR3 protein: CASRREDEKLFF. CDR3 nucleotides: TGTGCCAGCAGGAGGGAAGATGAAAAACTGTTTTTT.